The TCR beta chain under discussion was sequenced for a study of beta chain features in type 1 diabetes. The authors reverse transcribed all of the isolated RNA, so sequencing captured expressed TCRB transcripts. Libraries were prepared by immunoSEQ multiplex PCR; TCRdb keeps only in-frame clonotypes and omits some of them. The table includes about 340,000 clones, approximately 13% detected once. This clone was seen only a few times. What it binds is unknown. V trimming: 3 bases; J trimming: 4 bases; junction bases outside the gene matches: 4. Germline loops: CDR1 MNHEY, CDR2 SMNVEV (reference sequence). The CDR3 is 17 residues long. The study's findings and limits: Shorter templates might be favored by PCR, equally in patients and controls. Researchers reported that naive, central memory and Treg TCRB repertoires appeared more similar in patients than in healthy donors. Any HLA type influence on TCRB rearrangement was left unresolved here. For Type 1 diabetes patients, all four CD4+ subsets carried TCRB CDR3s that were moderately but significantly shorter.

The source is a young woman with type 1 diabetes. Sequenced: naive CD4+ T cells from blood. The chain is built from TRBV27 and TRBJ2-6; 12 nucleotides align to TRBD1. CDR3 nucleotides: TGTGCCAGCAGTTTGGGACAGGGGGCGGTCGGGGCCAACGTCCTGACTTTC. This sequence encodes CASSLGQGAVGANVLTF.